Listed here are 19 T cell receptor beta chains from one sample, sequenced in a study of T-cell reconstitution after alpha-beta-depleted transplantation in children. Unique molecular identifiers were incorporated when the TCRbeta library was constructed. TCRdb fed the PCR reads into MiXCR, producing one record per CDR3 protein. The repertoire includes about 400,000 distinct CDR3 sequences, about a fifth of them detected once, and less than 4.5% sits in the top ten. The sequencing used PBMCs from the stem cell graft donor, collected from the stem cell graft. The receptors come from a human donor who donated a stem cell graft to a child with acute myeloid leukemia.

The chain recombines TRBV5-1 with TRBJ2-3; no definite D call. V was pared by 2 bases and J by 2 bases, with 15 bases between. This CDR3 has 16 amino acids. The germline gives CDR1 SGHRS, CDR2 YFSETQ. The CDR3 loop reads CASSFTRAGATDTQYF. The CDR3 DNA sequence: TGCGCCAGCAGCTTTACAAGGGCAGGAGCCACAGATACGCAGTATTTT.

The chain has TRBV27 and TRBJ2-7; D not resolved. The CDR3 runs 15 residues. In germline, CDR1 is MNHEY, CDR2 SMNVEV (reference sequence). V lost 3 bases, J lost 2 bases, and 14 bases lay in between. The CDR3 coding sequence is TGTGCCAGCAGTTTTACTGGAATCTATACCTACGAGCAGTACTTC. This encodes CASSFTGIYTYEQYF.

This clonotype came up many times. The genes are TRBV20-1 and TRBJ2-5; D is possibly TRBD2 (5 bases). There are 12 residues in the CDR3. V lost 1 base, J lost 4 bases, and 7 bases lay in between. Germline CDR1 is DFQATT and CDR2 is SNEGSKA (reference sequence). For the CDR3, the DNA is TGCAGTGCTAGAGCTGGAGGAGAGACCCAGTACTTC. Translation gives CSARAGGETQYF.

The J gene is TRBJ1-6, the V gene TRBV27, with 8 bases identical to TRBD1. The CDR3 is made up of 15 amino acids. Trimming removed 0 bases from V and 9 bases from J; junction bases left unmatched: 4. Germline lookup yields CDR1 MNHEY and CDR2 SMNVEV (reference sequence). The CDR3 protein is CASSLSTGEVSPLHF. The CDR3 nucleotides are TGTGCCAGCAGTTTATCGACAGGGGAGGTTTCACCCCTCCACTTT.

This clonotype was observed many times. This rearrangement joins TRBV20-1 to TRBJ2-1; 9 nucleotides line up with TRBD2. The length of the CDR3 is 15 residues. V shed 5 bases and J 3 bases; nucleotides not matched to a gene: 8. CDR1 and CDR2 (germline): DFQATT, SNEGSKA (reference sequence). The CDR3 DNA follows: TGCAGTGCTCCCCGACTAGCGGACGACTACAATGAGCAGTTCTTC. It is translated as CSAPRLADDYNEQFF.

This clonotype has more than one count but fewer than ten. The chain combines TRBV29-1 with TRBJ2-6; D is perhaps TRBD1 or TRBD2 (7 bases each). There are 16 residues in the CDR3. Germline values: CDR1 SQVTM, CDR2 ANQGSEA. V was cut by 5 bases and J by 2 bases, with 16 bases left in between. The CDR3 sequence: CSVRAGGVPGANVLTF. CDR3 sequence (DNA): TGCAGCGTTCGCGCAGGGGGGGTTCCTGGGGCCAACGTCCTGACTTTC.

This clonotype was counted ten times or more. The junction and the germline gene differ at one end; a read error may be behind it. V and J are TRBV5-1 and TRBJ2-6; D ambiguous. In germline, CDR1 is SGHRS, CDR2 YFSETQ. The CDR3 is 14 amino acids. The CDR3 nucleotides are TGTGCCAGCAGCTTAGACTCTGGGGCCAACGTCCTGACTTTC. Encoded protein: CASSLDSGANVLTF. The variable domain in full, completed from reference TRBV5-1 and TRBJ2-6, reads KAGVTQTPRYLIKTRGQQVTLSCSPISGHRSVSWYQQTPGQGLQFLFEYFSETQRNKGNFPGRFSGRQFSNSRSEMNVSTLELGDSALYLCASSLDSGANVLTFGAGSRLTVL.

In its sample, this clonotype was seen many times. The chain joins TRBV29-1 to TRBJ2-1; 7 bases line up with TRBD2. Germline V gene data show CDR1 as SQVTM and CDR2 as ANQGSEA. This CDR3 is built from 19 residues. The trim removed 1 base at V and 1 base at J, leaving 16 bases unmatched. The CDR3 spells CSVEGSTSKSGASYNEQFF. Here the CDR3 DNA reads TGCAGCGTTGAAGGCTCTACGTCAAAGAGCGGGGCATCCTACAATGAGCAGTTCTTC.

This clonotype was found once. The V gene is TRBV4-3, the J gene TRBJ2-7; D might be TRBD1 (5 bases). CDR3 length: 16 amino acids. V was shortened by 0 bases and J by 2 bases, with 14 bases between the two germline ends. Germline V gene lookup returns CDR1 LGHNA and CDR2 YSLEER. CDR3 nucleotides: TGCGCCAGCAGCCAAGACATGAAGGGGCCTCCCTACGAGCAGTACTTC. Translated: CASSQDMKGPPYEQYF.

The chain uses TRBV28 and TRBJ2-5, with no clear D. The V gene's germline CDR1 is MDHEN and CDR2 SYDVKM. Trimming pared 4 bases from V and 2 bases from J, leaving 14 bases between. This CDR3 spans 15 amino acids. The CDR3 spells CASSSEAVTQETQYF. The CDR3 region has the DNA TGTGCCAGCAGTTCCGAGGCTGTTACTCAAGAGACCCAGTACTTC.

The chain is built from TRBV11-2 and TRBJ1-6; D is unclear. Trimming left V 5 bases short and J 0 bases short, with 17 bases between. Looked up from germline, CDR1 is SGHAT and CDR2 is FQNNGV. The CDR3 has 18 residues. CDR3 region: CASSPDIHLRSYNSPLHF. The CDR3 DNA follows: TGTGCCAGCAGCCCCGATATTCATTTACGCTCCTATAATTCACCCCTCCACTTT.

The chain is built from TRBV12-3 or TRBV12-4 and TRBJ1-5; D unresolved. The CDR3 extends over 12 amino acids. V was shortened by 3 bases and J by 6 bases, with 6 bases between the two germline ends. The chain's CDR3 is CASSLESQPQHF. CDR3 nucleotide sequence: TGTGCCAGCAGTTTGGAAAGTCAGCCCCAGCATTTT.

The chain employs TRBV24-1 and TRBJ2-4; 7 bases are a match to TRBD1. V shed 3 bases, J shed 0 bases, and the junction held 4 bases outside the gene matches. The germline CDR1 and CDR2 sequences are KGHDR and SFDVKD. The CDR3 totals 16 residues. This chain's CDR3 is CATSDGGQLAKNIQYF. CDR3 in DNA: TGTGCCACCAGTGATGGGGGACAGCTAGCCAAAAACATTCAGTACTTC.

The chain combines TRBV7-3 with TRBJ2-3; D may be TRBD1 (5 bases). Germline V gives CDR1 SGHTA, CDR2 FQGTGA. The CDR3 has 14 amino acids. Between the trimmed V and J ends, which lost 2 bases and 2 bases, there was a span of 8 bases. The CDR3 DNA is TGTGCCAGCAGCTTAGACGGACACACAGATACGCAGTATTTT. This translates into CASSLDGHTDTQYF.

This clonotype was found a few times. V and J are TRBV15 and TRBJ2-5; 7 bases are shared with TRBD2. Germline values: CDR1 LNHNV, CDR2 YYDKDF (reference sequence). J was trimmed by 5 bases and V by 0 bases; bases with no gene match: 3. This CDR3 region has 14 residues. The CDR3 spells CATSRDRGEETQYF. Here the CDR3 DNA reads TGTGCCACCAGCAGAGATCGGGGGGAGGAGACCCAGTACTTC.

This clonotype was recorded at least ten times. The CDR3 spells CSAQRDTPSYEQYF. CDR3 sequence (DNA): TGCAGTGCTCAAAGGGACACCCCATCCTACGAGCAGTACTTC. The chain employs TRBV20-1 and TRBJ2-7; tentative D call: TRBD1 (6 bases). The CDR3 is made up of 14 amino acids. Trimming removed 5 bases at V and 1 base at J, with 15 bases between. Germline V gene lookup returns CDR1 DFQATT and CDR2 SNEGSKA (reference sequence).

This clonotype was observed at least ten times. The V gene is TRBV29-1, the J gene TRBJ2-7; 10 positions agree with TRBD2. The germline V gene encodes CDR1 SQVTM and CDR2 ANQGSEA. The CDR3 is 14 amino acids. The V and J ends lost 4 bases and 7 bases, in that order; junction bases with no gene match: 10. CDR3 protein: CSVASTSGTREQYF. In nucleotides, the CDR3 is TGCAGCGTTGCCAGCACTAGCGGGACGCGGGAGCAGTACTTC.

J is TRBJ2-3 and V is TRBV24-1; 8 nucleotides match TRBD2. V lost 3 bases and J lost 5; bases outside the gene matches: 9. This CDR3 is built from 16 residues. The germline V gene encodes CDR1 KGHDR and CDR2 SFDVKD. CDR3 in DNA: TGTGCCACCAGTGATCCTAGCGGGCTAGGGGAAGATACGCAGTATTTT. Residues: CATSDPSGLGEDTQYF.

The chain recombines TRBV6-5 with TRBJ1-2, with no clear D. The CDR3 is made up of 13 amino acids. The ends were cut back, 2 bases at V and 4 bases at J, with 8 bases in the middle. CDR1 is MNHEY, CDR2 SVGAGI, per germline. CDR3 bases: TGTGCCAGCAGTTACGGTAGGACCTATGGCTACACCTTC. It is translated as CASSYGRTYGYTF.